This TCR beta chain was identified during a study of cytomegalovirus exposure and HLA in healthy donors. For the study at large: A later analysis reported the 95 to 150 validation repertoires used the same platform as the approximately 670 first-cohort repertoires.

Points on this clone: Antigen: not known.

Some clones are missing from TCRdb's copy, which holds only in-frame ones; the method was immunoSEQ multiplex PCR. The sample records tens of thousands of clones, over 85% being singletons. Study-level results: Clusters of TCRs from the first cohort tended to co-occur in the 120 or so validation repertoires (as a later analysis found). Most TCRs appeared rarely, but some public TCRs recurred in many donors. Among TCR beta chains, those listed as cytomegalovirus-associated numbered under 200.

This CDR3 has 13 amino acids. With 6 bases clipped from V and 7 bases from J, the junction kept 6 bases outside the gene matches. The germline gives CDR1 KGHSH, CDR2 LQKENI. The sequencing input was PBMCs. The receptor's source is a man between 18 and 29 years old in good health and CMV-seropositive. The chain combines TRBV18 with TRBJ1-1; TRBD1 matches 9 bases. As DNA, the CDR3 is TGTGCCAGCTCGTCGGGACAGGGTAATGAAGCTTTCTTT. Translation gives CASSSGQGNEAFF.